This TCR beta chain is from a study of T-cell reconstitution after alpha-beta-depleted transplantation in children. CDR1 is MDHEN, CDR2 SYDVKM, per germline. This CDR3 contains 12 residues. Deletions cut 6 bases from V and 9 bases from J, with 12 bases between. This clonotype was observed a handful of times. Construction of the TCRbeta library involved unique molecular identifiers. TCRdb passed the PCR reads through MiXCR, listing each CDR3 protein once. The sample holds tens of thousands of distinct CDR3 sequences, 6% to 8.5% seen once. This sequence originates from a human donor who donated a stem cell graft to a child with acute lymphoblastic leukemia. The material was PBMCs from the stem cell graft donor, obtained from the stem cell graft. This sequence joins TRBV28 and TRBJ2-1; D gene uncertain. The DNA of the CDR3 is TGTGCCAGCAGCGGTAGTGTAGGTGAGCAGTTCTTC. It yields the protein CASSGSVGEQFF.